This T cell receptor (beta chain) is from a study of blood T cells in healthy people across ages. Comment on this clonotype: The antigen is unknown.

With 5 bases clipped from V and 5 bases from J, the junction kept 9 bases outside the gene matches. CDR1 and CDR2 from the germline V gene are SGHAT and FQNNGV. The CDR3 contains 14 residues. The study's findings and limits: Naive and antigen-experienced cells were not separated, limiting conclusive comparison.

Per sample, a minimum of 6.5 million PBMCs were isolated. Total RNA extracted from each sample amounted to at least 5.5 micrograms. The authors ran a second PCR of roughly 6 to 11 cycles using a sample-barcoded 5' primer and a J-beta primer mix. TCRdb re-called the 5' RACE reads through MiXCR, storing one row per CDR3 protein. Altogether around 700,000 distinct CDR3 sequences are present, more than 20% being singletons, with the ten largest covering 9.4%. These data were likewise used in another study, on T cells of mothers and their children. Per that study: Compared with unrelated pairs, related mother-child pairs had slightly higher, non-significant overlap.

This TCR derives from a boy aged 5-17 years in good health. This chain uses TRBV11-2 with TRBJ2-7; 7 bases align to TRBD1. Sequenced material: blood. The chain's CDR3 is CASSDGQEGDEQYF. The CDR3 DNA sequence: TGTGCCAGCAGCGATGGACAGGAAGGCGACGAGCAGTACTTC. The full variable domain, its missing parts supplied by reference TRBV11-2 and TRBJ2-7, is EAGVAQSPRYKIIEKRQSVAFWCNPISGHATLYWYQQILGQGPKLLIQFQNNGVVDDSQLPKDRFSAERLKGVDSTLKIQPAKLEDSAVYLCASSDGQEGDEQYFGPGTRLTVT.